This entry describes one T cell receptor beta chain. Its matching antigen is unknown. CDR3 length equals 15 residues. V dropped 0 bases and J dropped 5; count of bases not matched to a gene: 2. Germline V CDR1 and CDR2: MNHEY, SMNVEV (reference sequence). A deep-level run was used for the assay. Each sorted subset replicate got 200 ng genomic DNA, about 33,000 genomes. Method: immunoSEQ multiplex PCR; TCRdb's copy keeps in-frame clones and lacks some. The sample has 500,000 to 700,000 clones, 85% to 95% seen once; the top ten hold about 0.11%. This record comes from a study of shared clonotypes between healthy human individuals. General observations from the study: Memory subsets had estimated richness that was generally smaller than that of naive subsets.

CD45RO-negative CD8 cells positively selected for CCR7 made up the naive population, which excluded terminally differentiated effector memory CD45RA+ cells. Healthy HIV-negative adults without recent acute infections or vaccinations served as donors. The sequencing input was naive CD8+ T cells sorted from blood. The source of this sequence is a woman in her twenties or thirties in good health. This chain links TRBV27 with TRBJ1-2; TRBD1 aligns across 11 bases. The DNA of the CDR3 is TGTGCCAGCAGTTTATCTGGACAGGGGGCTTATGGCTACACCTTC. This encodes CASSLSGQGAYGYTF.